The rows below give T cell receptor beta chains drawn from one sample of a study of blood T cell repertoires in COVID-19. Assay used: immunoSEQ multiplex PCR; TCRdb lists only in-frame clones, some missing. This sample has hundreds of thousands of clones; around nine tenths occur once, and the top ten carry 10%. Sequencing used PBMCs or T cells enriched from blood (not recorded which). The receptor set was obtained from a woman between 45 and 65 years old who had recovered from COVID-19. Each CDR3 is given with its conserved first and last residue. A D gene is named only where the DNA matches it firmly. Clone size, where shown, is once, few, many, or a class for clones that have expanded.

TRBD1,TRBJ1-1,TRBV2,NA,CASKNRGPLLNTEAFF,TGTGCCAGCAAAAACAGGGGCCCTCTCTTGAACACTGAAGCTTTCTTT
NA,TRBJ2-5,TRBV7-2,NA,CASSLGASETQYF,TGTGCCAGCAGCTTAGGGGCTTCGGAGACCCAGTACTTC
NA,TRBJ1-5,TRBV5-6,NA,CASSLAGHGQPQHF,TGTGCCAGCAGCTTGGCGGGACACGGACAGCCCCAGCATTTT
NA,TRBJ2-7,TRBV4-2,NA,CASSQDGEQYF,TGTGCCAGCAGCCAAGACGGCGAGCAGTACTTC
NA,TRBJ2-1,TRBV9,NA,CASSVASGNPSYNEQFF,TGTGCCAGCAGCGTAGCTTCGGGGAACCCCTCCTACAATGAGCAGTTCTTC
TRBD1,TRBJ1-2,TRBV19,NA,CASSLGTGIRGYTF,TGTGCCAGTAGTCTCGGGACAGGGATTAGAGGCTACACCTTC
NA,TRBJ2-1,TRBV13,NA,CASSLFPSSYNEQFF,TGTGCCAGCAGCTTATTTCCGAGCTCCTACAATGAGCAGTTCTTC
NA,TRBJ2-7,TRBV6-5,NA,CASRADRATKQYF,TGTGCCAGCAGAGCTGACAGAGCTACGAAGCAGTACTTC
NA,TRBJ2-7,TRBV29-1,NA,CSARFSPYEQYF,TGCAGCGCTCGTTTTAGCCCTTACGAGCAGTACTTC
TRBD1,TRBJ1-5,TRBV4-1,NA,CASSSTGGNQPQHF,TGCGCCAGCAGCTCGACAGGGGGTAATCAGCCCCAGCATTTT
TRBD1,TRBJ2-2,TRBV7-3,NA,CASSLGQGNGELFF,TGTGCCAGCTCTCTGGGACAGGGGAACGGGGAGCTGTTTTTT
NA,TRBJ1-4,TRBV12-3/TRBV12-4,NA,CASSPRNEKLFF,TGTGCCAGCAGTCCCCGTAATGAAAAACTGTTTTTT
NA,TRBJ1-5,TRBV21-1,NA,CARLAVTGNQPQHF,TGTGCCAGGTTGGCCGTCACAGGGAATCAGCCCCAGCATTTT
TRBD2,TRBJ2-7,TRBV4-1,NA,CASSLQPGLAGGYSYEQYF,TGCGCCAGCAGCTTGCAACCGGGACTAGCGGGGGGTTACTCCTACGAGCAGTACTTC
TRBD1,TRBJ1-4,TRBV28,NA,CASRNDRVSYEKLFF,TGTGCCAGCAGGAACGACAGGGTCTCGTATGAAAAACTGTTTTTT
NA,TRBJ1-2,TRBV4-1,NA,CASRQIWQDTYGYTF,TGCGCCAGCAGGCAAATATGGCAGGACACGTATGGCTACACCTTC
TRBD1,TRBJ1-1,TRBV29-1,NA,CSVMTGPAAEAFF,TGCAGCGTAATGACAGGGCCGGCGGCTGAAGCTTTCTTT
TRBD1,TRBJ1-2,TRBV28,NA,CASSYFPDRGSNYGYTF,TGTGCCAGCAGTTATTTCCCGGACAGGGGAAGCAACTATGGCTACACCTTC
TRBD1,TRBJ2-3,TRBV5-1,NA,CASSSTGTGGDTQYF,TGCGCCAGCAGCTCAACCGGGACAGGGGGAGATACGCAGTATTTT
TRBD1,TRBJ1-6,TRBV6-1,NA,CASSEWTGAIVPPLHF,TGTGCCAGCAGTGAATGGACAGGGGCGATTGTTCCACCCCTCCACTTT
NA,TRBJ1-2,TRBV7-2,NA,CASSPSERHYGYTF,TGTGCCAGCAGCCCTTCAGAGAGGCATTATGGCTACACCTTC
NA,TRBJ2-5,TRBV4-3,NA,CASSPSLGPYRETQYF,TGCGCCAGCAGCCCTTCCTTGGGGCCCTACAGGGAGACCCAGTACTTC
NA,TRBJ1-2,TRBV6-5,once,CASSYLPGQPNYGYTF,TGTGCCAGCAGTTACCTACCGGGACAACCTAACTATGGCTACACCTTC
NA,TRBJ2-1,TRBV11-2,once,CASSFSAGSSYNEQFF,TGTGCCAGCAGCTTTAGCGCGGGGAGCTCCTACAATGAGCAGTTCTTC
TRBD1,TRBJ1-2,TRBV27,once,CASSFGQGVNYGYTF,TGTGCCAGCAGTTTTGGCCAGGGGGTTAACTATGGCTACACCTTC
TRBD1,TRBJ1-2,TRBV19,NA,CASSIWDRADYTF,TGTGCCAGTAGTATTTGGGACAGGGCTGACTACACCTTC
NA,TRBJ2-3,TRBV3-1/TRBV3-2,NA,CASSPPLEGIADTQYF,TGTGCCAGCAGCCCTCCTTTAGAGGGAATCGCAGATACGCAGTATTTT
TRBD2,TRBJ2-5,TRBV27,NA,CASSRLTSAETQYF,TGTGCCAGCAGCCGTTTGACTAGCGCAGAGACCCAGTACTTC
TRBD1,TRBJ1-5,TRBV18,NA,CASSLGQGNQPQHF,TGTGCCAGCTCATTAGGACAGGGCAATCAGCCCCAGCATTTT
TRBD1,TRBJ1-5,TRBV19,few,CATSRDRQGRQPQHF,TGTGCCACTTCAAGGGACCGACAGGGAAGACAGCCCCAGCATTTT
NA,TRBJ2-5,TRBV7-6,few,CASSLVLAGAAQETQYF,TGTGCCAGCAGCTTAGTTTTGGCGGGGGCGGCACAAGAGACCCAGTACTTC
TRBD1,TRBJ1-6,TRBV19,NA,CASSPGTGLSPLHF,TGTGCCAGTAGCCCCGGGACAGGGCTTTCACCCCTCCACTTT
NA,TRBJ2-7,TRBV5-1,NA,CARRCSYEQYF,TGCGCCAGGCGGTGCTCCTACGAGCAGTACTTC
TRBD1,TRBJ1-2,TRBV27,NA,CASRSGTGVVYGYTF,TGTGCCAGCAGGTCCGGGACAGGGGTAGTCTATGGCTACACCTTC
TRBD1,TRBJ1-6,TRBV28,NA,CASSGDRLNSPLHF,TGTGCCAGCAGTGGGGACAGGCTCAATTCACCCCTCCACTTT
TRBD1,TRBJ2-1,TRBV18,NA,CASSPRELTGGKNEQFF,TGTGCCAGCTCACCACGGGAATTGACAGGGGGTAAAAATGAGCAGTTCTTC
TRBD1,TRBJ2-1,TRBV27,NA,CASSLSTNRGEQFF,TGTGCCAGCAGTTTATCAACGAACAGGGGTGAGCAGTTCTTC
NA,TRBJ2-2,TRBV28,NA,CASSLSRDGVGELFF,TGTGCCAGCAGTTTATCCCGGGATGGGGTCGGGGAGCTGTTTTTT
NA,TRBJ1-4,TRBV10-3,NA,CATGTQITTNEKLFF,TGTGCCACCGGGACACAAATTACAACTAATGAAAAACTGTTTTTT
TRBD2,TRBJ2-2,TRBV3-1/TRBV3-2,NA,CASSQDRLAGGTNTGELFF,TGTGCCAGCAGCCAAGATCGGCTAGCGGGGGGGACAAACACCGGGGAGCTGTTTTTT
NA,TRBJ1-5,TRBV27,NA,CASRKQGSNQPQHF,TGTGCCAGCAGAAAACAGGGTAGCAATCAGCCCCAGCATTTT
TRBD1,TRBJ1-2,TRBV7-2,NA,CASSLAPTGDRYGYTF,TGTGCCAGCAGCTTAGCGCCGACAGGGGATAGGTATGGCTACACCTTC
NA,TRBJ1-1,TRBV4-1,NA,CASSQDLRGGLLSDTEAFF,TGCGCCAGCAGCCAAGATCTGAGAGGTGGACTGTTGTCGGACACTGAAGCTTTCTTT
NA,TRBJ2-3,TRBV21-1,NA,CASSISKTDDTQYF,TGTGCCAGCAGCATTTCAAAGACAGACGATACGCAGTATTTT